The rows below give T cell receptor beta chains drawn from one sample of a study of identifying expanded T cells in peripheral blood. Repertoires were generated with immunoSEQ multiplex PCR, while TCRdb's copy carries only in-frame clones and drops some. Altogether approximately 100,000 clones are present, about 89% being singletons, with the ten largest covering about a sixth. The sequencing input was blood. The receptor set was obtained from a person aged 18 to 70 in good health. CDR3s include the opening cysteine and the closing phenylalanine or tryptophan. The D gene is left open where the match is weak. Where a row states a size, it is once, few, many or the class of an expanded clone; other rows omit it.

CDR3aa,CDR3nt,abundance,j_gene,v_gene,d_gene
CASSLGGGQAPHEQYF,TGTGCCAGCAGTTTAGGGGGGGGACAGGCCCCCCACGAGCAGTACTTT,NA,TRBJ2-7,TRBV28,NA
CASNQLPGQIFGYTF,TGTGCCAGTAACCAATTGCCGGGACAAATATTTGGCTACACCTTC,NA,TRBJ1-2,TRBV19,NA
CASSSEHQPQHF,TGTGCCAGCAGTTCGGAACATCAGCCCCAGCATTTT,NA,TRBJ1-5,TRBV5-5,NA
CASCLGLSTDTQYF,TGTGCCAGCTGCCTGGGGCTTAGCACAGATACGCAGTATTTT,NA,TRBJ2-3,TRBV11-2,NA
CASSREFTNYGYTF,TGTGCCAGCAGTAGAGAATTCACTAACTATGGCTACACCTTC,NA,TRBJ1-2,TRBV2,NA
CASSLGQGWETQYF,TGTGCCAGCAGCTTAGGCCAAGGGTGGGAGACCCAGTACTTC,once,TRBJ2-5,TRBV7-9,NA
CASSITGTVNEKLFF,TGTGCCAGCAGTATCACCGGGACAGTTAATGAAAAACTGTTTTTT,NA,TRBJ1-4,TRBV28,TRBD1
CASSLAEDTQYF,TGTGCCAGCAGCTTGGCCGAGGATACGCAGTATTTT,NA,TRBJ2-3,TRBV5-6,NA
CASSEKAGGDYEQYF,TGCGCCAGCAGTGAGAAGGCAGGGGGCGACTACGAGCAGTACTTC,NA,TRBJ2-7,TRBV10-1,TRBD1
CASSPPQGGEETQYF,TGCGCCAGCAGCCCCCCCCAGGGCGGGGAAGAGACCCAGTACTTC,once,TRBJ2-5,TRBV5-1,NA
CASSPQGQDDTGELFF,TGTGCCAGCAGCCCACAAGGACAGGACGACACCGGGGAGCTGTTTTTT,NA,TRBJ2-2,TRBV4-2,TRBD1
CASSIARPWTGSEQYF,TGTGCCAGTAGTATAGCACGCCCCTGGACAGGGAGCGAGCAGTACTTC,NA,TRBJ2-7,TRBV19,TRBD1
CASKLLAGVHTDTQYF,TGTGCCAGCAAGCTACTAGCGGGGGTCCACACAGATACGCAGTATTTT,NA,TRBJ2-3,TRBV28,TRBD2
CAIKARDQLTYGYTF,TGTGCCATCAAGGCCAGGGACCAACTGACTTATGGCTACACCTTC,once,TRBJ1-2,TRBV10-3,NA
CASSTLTDTQYF,TGTGCCAGCAGCACGTTGACAGATACGCAGTATTTT,NA,TRBJ2-3,TRBV5-4,NA
CASLRGYQETQYF,TGTGCCAGCCTCAGGGGGTACCAAGAGACCCAGTACTTC,NA,TRBJ2-5,TRBV2,TRBD1
CASSESRLATMNYGYTF,TGTGCCAGCAGTGAGAGTCGGCTGGCCACCATGAACTATGGCTACACCTTC,once,TRBJ1-2,TRBV2,NA
CSALTGPEQYF,TGCAGTGCCCTGACAGGGCCCGAGCAGTACTTC,NA,TRBJ2-7,TRBV20-1,TRBD1
CASRLSGQLTDTQYF,TGTGCCAGCAGACTATCCGGACAGCTCACAGATACGCAGTATTTT,NA,TRBJ2-3,TRBV7-8,NA
CASSFLLHSVHNARFF,TGTGCCAGCAGCTTTCTTCTCCATTCGGTCCACAACGCCCGGTTCTTC,NA,TRBJ2-1,TRBV7-8,NA
CASSQGLAFSSYNEQFF,TGTGCCAGCAGCCAAGGACTAGCGTTTAGCTCCTACAATGAGCAGTTCTTC,NA,TRBJ2-1,TRBV14,TRBD2
CASSPGQGDYEQYF,TGTGCCAGCTCACCGGGACAGGGGGACTACGAGCAGTACTTC,NA,TRBJ2-7,TRBV18,TRBD1
CASSLNGVNQPQHF,TGTGCCAGCAGCTTGAATGGGGTTAATCAGCCCCAGCATTTT,NA,TRBJ1-5,TRBV5-4,NA
CASSLDPGRSPLHF,TGTGCCAGCAGCTTAGATCCAGGAAGGTCACCCCTCCACTTT,NA,TRBJ1-6,TRBV7-9,NA
CASSERGREASNQPQHF,TGTGCCAGCAGTGAACGAGGGCGGGAGGCTAGCAATCAGCCCCAGCATTTT,NA,TRBJ1-5,TRBV2,NA
CASSRPGALVLLDTDTQYF,TGTGCCAGCAGCCGACCCGGGGCCCTGGTCCTCCTCGACACAGATACGCAGTATTTT,NA,TRBJ2-3,TRBV7-9,NA
CASVAGGDYGYTF,TGTGCCTCAGTCGCCGGAGGCGACTATGGCTACACCTTC,once,TRBJ1-2,TRBV2,NA
CASSQDEIYSNQPQHF,TGCGCCAGCAGCCAAGATGAAATCTATAGCAATCAGCCCCAGCATTTT,NA,TRBJ1-5,TRBV4-1,NA
CASSVRGNGNTEAFF,TGTGCCAGCAGCGTCAGGGGCAACGGGAACACTGAAGCTTTCTTT,NA,TRBJ1-1,TRBV5-5,NA
CASSLMGTDTQYF,TGTGCCAGCAGCTTAATGGGAACAGATACGCAGTATTTT,once,TRBJ2-3,TRBV5-6,NA
CASSLVGWGSGEQFF,TGTGCCAGCAGCTTAGTAGGCTGGGGTAGCGGTGAGCAGTTCTTC,NA,TRBJ2-1,TRBV7-2,NA
CASSIAGNYEQYF,TGTGCCAGCAGCATCGCAGGGAACTACGAGCAGTACTTC,NA,TRBJ2-7,TRBV7-8,NA
CATSSRQGRRPEAFF,TGTGCCACCAGCAGCAGACAGGGCCGGCGACCTGAAGCTTTCTTT,NA,TRBJ1-1,TRBV15,TRBD1
CASSPTGDSYGYTF,TGCGCCAGCAGTCCCACAGGCGACTCCTATGGCTACACCTTC,NA,TRBJ1-2,TRBV5-1,NA
CASSLRAGEETQYF,TGTGCCAGCAGCTTACGAGCGGGGGAGGAGACCCAGTACTTC,NA,TRBJ2-5,TRBV7-2,TRBD2
CASSLGGAMNTEAFF,TGTGCCAGCAGCTTGGGAGGCGCAATGAACACTGAAGCTTTCTTT,once,TRBJ1-1,TRBV5-4,NA
CASSSPGLARFGEATEAFF,TGTGCCAGCAGTTCCCCGGGTTTGGCTCGGTTCGGCGAGGCTACTGAAGCTTTCTTT,NA,TRBJ1-1,TRBV28,NA
CASSSRTSGSYNEQFF,TGCGCCAGCAGCTCTCGGACTAGCGGGTCCTACAATGAGCAGTTCTTC,many,TRBJ2-1,TRBV4-3,TRBD2
CASSLGTYEQYF,TGTGCCAGCAGCTTGGGAACATACGAGCAGTACTTC,NA,TRBJ2-7,TRBV5-4,NA
CASSLDRDTEAFF,TGTGCCAGCAGCTTAGATAGGGACACTGAAGCTTTCTTT,NA,TRBJ1-1,TRBV11-2,NA
CASLAGPTVENEKLFF,TGTGCCAGCCTCGCAGGGCCAACTGTAGAAAATGAAAAACTGTTTTTT,NA,TRBJ1-4,TRBV6-6,NA
CASSDYNSRSTQYF,TGTGCCAGCAGTGATTATAATAGCCGTAGTACGCAGTATTTT,NA,TRBJ2-3,TRBV2,NA
CATSNPREANTEAFF,TGTGCCACCAGCAACCCGCGGGAGGCGAACACTGAAGCTTTCTTT,once,TRBJ1-1,TRBV15,NA
CASSARYRVRGANVLTF,TGTGCCAGCAGCGCACGATACAGGGTGAGGGGGGCCAACGTCCTGACTTTC,NA,TRBJ2-6,TRBV7-6,NA
CASSLYRGEEQYF,TGTGCCAGCAGCTTATACAGGGGGGAAGAGCAGTACTTC,NA,TRBJ2-7,TRBV11-3,TRBD1
CASSRGTGSNQPQHF,TGTGCCAGCAGTCGAGGGACAGGCAGCAATCAGCCCCAGCATTTT,NA,TRBJ1-5,TRBV6-5,TRBD1
CASSSPPAEGDTQYF,TGTGCCAGCAGCTCCCCCCCTGCGGAAGGAGATACGCAGTATTTT,NA,TRBJ2-3,TRBV7-8,NA
CSAGLGQGWTGELFF,TGCAGCGCCGGACTAGGACAGGGCTGGACCGGGGAGCTGTTTTTT,NA,TRBJ2-2,TRBV29-1,NA
CASSDSRAKESTDTQYF,TGTGCCAGCAGCGATAGTCGTGCAAAGGAGAGCACAGATACGCAGTATTTT,NA,TRBJ2-3,TRBV7-2,NA
CASSPEGTSVSYEQYF,TGTGCCAGCAGCCCCGAAGGGACTAGCGTTTCCTACGAGCAGTACTTC,NA,TRBJ2-7,TRBV7-9,TRBD2